This T cell receptor beta chain was documented in a study of cytomegalovirus exposure and HLA in healthy donors. Study context: From donors who were HLA-typed, an early data release held 75 million to 85 million unique TCRs.

The PCR had 60 Vbeta and 13 Jbeta primers. Produced via immunoSEQ multiplex PCR; TCRdb's table is partial and in-frame only. The sample records fewer than 200,000 clones, around 76% being singletons. CDR3 length: 15 amino acids. The V gene end was trimmed by 3 bases and the J gene end by 4 bases; junction bases not matched to a gene: 8. From germline, CDR1 is LNHNV and CDR2 YYDKDF (reference sequence). V and J are TRBV15 and TRBJ2-7, with TRBD2 identical over 8 bases. This clonotype originated in a girl aged 10 to 17 in good health and CMV-seropositive. Sequencing was carried out using PBMCs. CDR3 nucleotide sequence: TGTGCCACCAGCAGGAGTAGAGCGGGAGAATACGAGCAGTACTTC. Amino acid sequence: CATSRSRAGEYEQYF.